This T cell receptor beta chain emerged from a study of blood T cell repertoires in COVID-19. About the research overall: Specimens from acute and convalescent COVID-19 originated in the United States, Italy and Spain. Sources were T cells, B-cell-depleted T cells, or PBMCs; the material itself was cDNA or gDNA.

As processed by the authors: Cell counts per sample came from amplifying reference gene primers. TCRdb's table, derived via immunoSEQ multiplex PCR, lists solely in-frame clones and lacks some. The V and J calls and the clone size are those of that table, but D and trimming were determined from the DNA. The sample records about 150,000 clones, about 79% being singletons. The CDR3 length is 14 residues. Germline CDR1 is ENHRY and CDR2 is SYGVKD. V gave up 9 bases and J gave up 1 base, with 15 bases separating them. J is TRBJ1-1 and V is TRBV10-3; no firm D call. Source material: peripheral blood. The sequence was collected from a woman aged 55-70 years with acute or convalescent COVID-19. The CDR3 DNA sequence: TGTGCCATTAGCGTCGGGAGCGGGAACACTGAAGCTTTCTTT. As protein: CAISVGSGNTEAFF.